This T cell receptor (beta chain) was recorded in a study of T cells in Graves' hyperthyroidism and ophthalmopathy. Whole-study context: Peripheral blood was drawn at first diagnosis, prior to all treatment.

Using RNA transcripts as the source, TCR beta CDR3 regions were amplified. Primed by the HTBI set, a first-round RT-PCR was run on the TCR CDR3. In TCRdb, the multiplex PCR reads were re-called with MiXCR into one record per CDR3 protein. The sample lists about 400,000 distinct CDR3 sequences; 15% to 18% were seen once. The CDR3 has 15 amino acids. Germline values: CDR1 MDHEN, CDR2 SYDVKM. V was cut by 4 bases and J by 1 base, with 13 bases left in between. The TCR originated in a woman aged 18-29 years with Graves' hyperthyroidism. J is TRBJ2-5 and V is TRBV28, with a tentative D call TRBD2 (5 bases). The sample taken for sequencing was blood. The CDR3 region is CASSSGGVPQETQYF. For the CDR3, the DNA is TGTGCCAGCAGTTCCGGAGGTGTGCCCCAAGAGACCCAGTACTTC.